This T cell receptor beta chain emerged from a study of Graves' ophthalmopathy and Graves' hyperthyroidism. Amplified TCR beta CDR3 regions were obtained using RNA transcripts as template. Amplification began with first-round RT-PCR using HTBI primers, then second-round multiplex PCR was performed. Via MiXCR, TCRdb re-called the multiplex PCR reads, giving one row per CDR3 protein. Among some 1.1 million distinct CDR3 sequences, about 35% were seen once, and the ten largest hold around 10%. As concerns this clonotype: The target antigen is unknown. One end of the junction does not line up with germline, which may come from a read error.

Study-level points and caveats: With a specificity of around 76% and a sensitivity of more than 65%, the model predicted ophthalmopathy progression. Using a 13-signature model, the authors split ophthalmopathy from stable hyperthyroidism, with roughly 88% sensitivity and roughly 80% specificity.

The germline V gene encodes CDR1 SGHTA and CDR2 FQGNSA. The length of the CDR3 is 14 residues. The source of this sequence is an adult man with Graves' hyperthyroidism. The chain employs TRBV7-2 and TRBJ2-7; 9 positions match TRBD1. Sequencing used peripheral blood or thyroid tissue (not recorded which). The CDR3 protein is CASSPGTGRYEQCF. CDR3 bases: TGTGCCAGCAGTCCCGGGACAGGGAGGTACGAGCAGTGCTTC.